Listed here is a single TCR beta chain. This clonotype was recorded a few times. There is no known antigen for this receptor. Base qualities are not at hand, and no much larger clone is one base apart. The donors were around 39 Caucasian individuals from Russia, aged 6 to 90 years, who were systemically healthy. Each donor gave 8 to 10 milliliters of peripheral blood, drawn into EDTA-treated Vacutainer tubes. Ficoll-Paque density-gradient centrifugation was used to isolate PBMCs, with at least 7 million per sample. Trizol reagent was used to extract total RNA from PBMCs, with at least 5.5 micrograms per sample. Naive CD45RAhigh/CD27high T cell percentages were measured by flow cytometry on a PBMC aliquot from every donor. The data stem from a study of blood T cells in healthy people across ages (dated by TCRdb to about 2015). About the investigation overall: In model experiments, template switching captured roughly one uniquely barcoded TCR beta cDNA molecule for every two T cells. The donors were split into four age groups: young (average 16 years), middle-aged (roughly 39), aged (about 62) and long-lived (over 75). Donors of different ages were randomly distributed across sequencing lanes to avoid experimental bias. To track age-related changes in TCR beta repertoire diversity, the study relied on deep sequencing normalized with unique cDNA molecular identifiers. For two donors (one aged 18 to 30 and one aged 80 or older), the study analyzed two additional independent replicas of 1 million unique cDNA reads from the same blood draw. The paper's findings and limits, for the study overall: Since profiling was done on bulk unsorted PBMCs, naive and antigen-experienced compartments could not be conclusively compared. Observed TCR beta diversity correlated strongly with the percentage of naive T cells measured by flow cytometry. The long-lived group showed more naive CD4+ T cells, fewer expanded clones and increased TCR diversity than the aged group, suggesting age selection. Estimates of total diversity from one million sequenced T cells were regarded as lower bounds and underestimates. As age increased, observed TCR beta diversity per million T cells dropped in a roughly linear way, and a significant reduction was already evident by age around 41. The CMV infection status of donors was not known, potentially confounding age-related changes in expanded clonotypes.

Via the germline V gene, CDR1 is ENHRY and CDR2 SYGVKD. From cysteine to phenylalanine, the CDR3 is 15 amino acids long. Left in the record is the CDR3 DNA by itself, 45 bases read in frame from the first base. V has 2 bases trimmed and J has 2 bases trimmed; junction bases matching no gene number 4. The library relied on 5' RACE. The reads were generated on an Illumina HiSeq 2500. A second roughly 6 to 12 cycle PCR used a sample-barcoded 5' primer and a J-beta primer mix. A template-switch 5' adaptor carrying 12 random nucleotides introduced a unique molecular identifier onto each TCR beta cDNA molecule. Each sample yielded at least 2.5 million CDR3-containing paired-end reads. The Mint cDNA synthesis kit, primed by a TRBC-specific oligonucleotide, was used to synthesize first-strand cDNA from all RNA. Following uracil-DNA glycosylase treatment, a first 18-cycle PCR with universal primers M1SS and BC2_uni_R was performed on all cDNA. As for how the authors treated the data: For normalization, 1 million high-quality reads were randomly selected from each sample, with every read carrying a distinct molecular identifier. Reads sharing molecular identifiers were discarded rather than binned into consensus sequences. MiTCR, with a Q25 quality threshold and the strictest error-elimination algorithm, was used for CDR3 identification, clonotype clustering and error correction. A nonparametric unseen species model using Euler transformation provided a lower-bound estimate of total TCR beta diversity. TCRdb reanalyzed the raw reads on its own, using fastp at Q25 for trimming and MiXCR for clone calling, and kept in-frame beta chains. Entries are consolidated by CDR3 protein sequence, retaining the most common genes and DNA. The V and J calls, along with clone size, are taken from TCRdb and not from the paper's own processing. For this sample the table gives about 580,000 distinct CDR3 sequences, of which around half were detected only once. The top ten hold around 25% of the sample.

The sequenced sample was blood. The chain is made from TRBV10-3 and TRBJ2-5; 8 of the junction bases match TRBD2. The TCR was taken from an elderly man in good health. The CDR3 protein sequence reads: CAISEASGSQETQYF. The DNA sequence follows: TGTGCCATCAGTGAGGCGAGCGGGAGTCAAGAGACCCAGTACTTC.